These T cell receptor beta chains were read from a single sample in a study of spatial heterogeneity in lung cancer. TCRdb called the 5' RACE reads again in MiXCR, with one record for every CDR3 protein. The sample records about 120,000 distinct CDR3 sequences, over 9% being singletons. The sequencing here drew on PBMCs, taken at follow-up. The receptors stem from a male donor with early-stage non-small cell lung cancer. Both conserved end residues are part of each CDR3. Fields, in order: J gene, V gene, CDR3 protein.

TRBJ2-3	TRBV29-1	CSVEGWEGAVDTQYF
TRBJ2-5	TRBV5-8	CASRSKGRGRTQYF
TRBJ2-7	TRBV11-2	CASSPGLYEQYF
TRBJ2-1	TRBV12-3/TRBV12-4	CASSLQGGNEQFF
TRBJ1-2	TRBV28	CASGTANYGYTF
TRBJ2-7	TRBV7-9	CASSSRTGGRSEQYF
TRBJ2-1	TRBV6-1	CASRLNLPFF
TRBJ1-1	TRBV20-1	CSARDLGGAGAEAFF
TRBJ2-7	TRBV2	CASSPDRRSYEQYF
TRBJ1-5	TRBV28	CASSFGWQPQHF
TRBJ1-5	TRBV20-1	CSAKSANNQPQHF
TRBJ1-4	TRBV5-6	CASSSGQKLFF
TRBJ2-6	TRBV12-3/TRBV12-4	CASSLGTHSGANVLTF
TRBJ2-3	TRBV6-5	CASSYRAEGTDTQYF
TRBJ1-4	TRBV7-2	CASSPPWSRGNEKLFF
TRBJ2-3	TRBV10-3	CALSTGQATDTQYF
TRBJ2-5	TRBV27	CASSLDRLRIGTQYF
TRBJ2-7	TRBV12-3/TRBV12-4	CASSLRAGGVHEQYF
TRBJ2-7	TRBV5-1	CASSLLTSASSYEQYF
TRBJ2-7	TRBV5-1	CASSLRGREDEQYF
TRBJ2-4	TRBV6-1	CASSTGQGNIQYF
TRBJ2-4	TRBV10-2	CASHGKEGKNIQYF
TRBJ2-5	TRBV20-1	CSAPPAGLAEETQYF
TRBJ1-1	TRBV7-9	CASSRRTGTNTEAFF